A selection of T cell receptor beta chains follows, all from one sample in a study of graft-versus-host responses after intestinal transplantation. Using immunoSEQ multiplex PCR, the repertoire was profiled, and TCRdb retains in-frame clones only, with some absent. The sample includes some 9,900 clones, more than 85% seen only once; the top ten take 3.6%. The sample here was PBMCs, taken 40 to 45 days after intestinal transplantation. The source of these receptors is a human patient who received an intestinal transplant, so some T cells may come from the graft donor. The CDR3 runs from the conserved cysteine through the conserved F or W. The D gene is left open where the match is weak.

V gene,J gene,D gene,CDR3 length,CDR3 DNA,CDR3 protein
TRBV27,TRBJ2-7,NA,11,TGTGCCAGCAGTTTACAGGGGGAGCAGTACTTC,CASSLQGEQYF
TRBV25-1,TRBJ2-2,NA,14,TGTGCCAGCAGTGAATTTACGGTCCCCGGGGAGCTGTTTTTT,CASSEFTVPGELFF
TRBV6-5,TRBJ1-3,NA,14,TGTGCCAGCAGCCGTCTTACCTCTGGAAACACCATATATTTT,CASSRLTSGNTIYF
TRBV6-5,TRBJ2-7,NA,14,TGTGCCAGCAGTTACTCGAGATTCGGCCGGGAGCAGTACTTC,CASSYSRFGREQYF
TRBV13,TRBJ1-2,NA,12,TGTGCCAGCAGCCCTGGGACCGGGACCTACACCTTC,CASSPGTGTYTF
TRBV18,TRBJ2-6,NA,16,TGTGCCAGCTTGGAGGGGGCGGTGCGTGGGGCCAACGTCCTGACTTTC,CASLEGAVRGANVLTF
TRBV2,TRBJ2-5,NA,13,TGTGCCAGCGGAGGCGGGGTGGGGGAGACCCAGTACTTC,CASGGGVGETQYF
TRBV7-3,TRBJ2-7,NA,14,TGTGCCAGCAGCCCAGGCCCTCTCTCCTACGAGCAGTACTTC,CASSPGPLSYEQYF
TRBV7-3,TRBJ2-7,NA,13,TGTGCCAGCAGCTCCGAACGGGGGGCCGAGCAGTACTTC,CASSSERGAEQYF
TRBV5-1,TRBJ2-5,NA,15,TGCGCCAGCAGCTTTGTGGGGGGCTGGAGGGAGACCCAGTACTTC,CASSFVGGWRETQYF
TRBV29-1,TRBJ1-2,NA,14,TGCAGCGTTGTGGGGGGAATGACGGAGTATGGCTACACCTTC,CSVVGGMTEYGYTF
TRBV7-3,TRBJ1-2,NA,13,TGTGCCAGCAGCGCCACACCGAACTATGGCTACACCTTC,CASSATPNYGYTF